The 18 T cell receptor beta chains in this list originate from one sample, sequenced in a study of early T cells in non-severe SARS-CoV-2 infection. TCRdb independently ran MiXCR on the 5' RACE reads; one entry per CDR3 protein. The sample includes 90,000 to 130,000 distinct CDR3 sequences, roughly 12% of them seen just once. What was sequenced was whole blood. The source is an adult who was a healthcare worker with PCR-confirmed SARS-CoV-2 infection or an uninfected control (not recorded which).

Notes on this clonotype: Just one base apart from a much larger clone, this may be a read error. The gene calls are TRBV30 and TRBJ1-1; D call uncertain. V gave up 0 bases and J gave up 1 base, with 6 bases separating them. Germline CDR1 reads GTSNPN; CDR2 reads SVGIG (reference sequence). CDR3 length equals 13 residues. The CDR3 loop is CAWSVWGNTEAFF. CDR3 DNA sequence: TGTGCCTGGAGTGTATGGGGGAACACTGAAGCTTTCTTT.

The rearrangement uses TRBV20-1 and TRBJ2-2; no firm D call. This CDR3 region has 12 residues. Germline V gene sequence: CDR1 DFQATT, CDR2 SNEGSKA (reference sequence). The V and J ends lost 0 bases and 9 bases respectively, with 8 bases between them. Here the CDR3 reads CSARDSKWELFF. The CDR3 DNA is TGCAGTGCTAGAGATTCGAAGTGGGAGCTGTTTTTT.

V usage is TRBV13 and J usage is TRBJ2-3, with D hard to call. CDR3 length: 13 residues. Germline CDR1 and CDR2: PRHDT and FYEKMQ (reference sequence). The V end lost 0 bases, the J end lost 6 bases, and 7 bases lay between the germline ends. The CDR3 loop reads CASSLGSRDTQYF. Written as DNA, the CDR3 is TGTGCCAGCAGCTTAGGCTCCAGGGATACGCAGTATTTT.

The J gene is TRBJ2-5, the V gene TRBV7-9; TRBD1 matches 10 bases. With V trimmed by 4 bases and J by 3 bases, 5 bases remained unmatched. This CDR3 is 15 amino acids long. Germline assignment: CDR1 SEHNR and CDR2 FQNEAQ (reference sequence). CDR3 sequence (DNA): TGTGCCAGCAGCTGGAGGACAGGGGGGGAAGAGACCCAGTACTTC. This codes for CASSWRTGGEETQYF.

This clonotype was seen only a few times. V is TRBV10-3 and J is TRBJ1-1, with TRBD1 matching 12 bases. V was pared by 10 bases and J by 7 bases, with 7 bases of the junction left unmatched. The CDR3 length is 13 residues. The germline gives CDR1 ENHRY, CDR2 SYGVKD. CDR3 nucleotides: TGTGCCAGCGAGGGACAGGGGGCCTTTGAAGCTTTCTTT. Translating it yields CASEGQGAFEAFF.

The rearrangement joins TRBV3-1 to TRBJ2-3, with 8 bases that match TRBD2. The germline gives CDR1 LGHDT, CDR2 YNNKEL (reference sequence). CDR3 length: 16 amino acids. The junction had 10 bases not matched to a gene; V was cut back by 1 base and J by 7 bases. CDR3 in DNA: TGTGCCAGCAGCCAAGCTGGCAGCGGGGGACTTCATACGCAGTATTTT. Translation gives CASSQAGSGGLHTQYF.

DNA of the CDR3: TGCAGCGTTGGCAGGGGTGAGGAAAAACTGTTTTTT. It yields the protein CSVGRGEEKLFF. The chain recombines TRBV29-1 with TRBJ1-4, with a tentative D call TRBD1 (6 bases). With 4 bases removed from V and 8 bases from J, the gap between germline ends came to 11 bases. The CDR3 has 12 amino acids. Germline assignment: CDR1 SQVTM and CDR2 ANQGSEA.

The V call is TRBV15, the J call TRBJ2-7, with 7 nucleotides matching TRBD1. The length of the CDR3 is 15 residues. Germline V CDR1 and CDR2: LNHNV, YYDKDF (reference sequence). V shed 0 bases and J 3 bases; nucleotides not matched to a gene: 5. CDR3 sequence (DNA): TGTGCCACCAGCAGAGATGTAGGGACAGTCTACGAGCAGTACTTC. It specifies CATSRDVGTVYEQYF. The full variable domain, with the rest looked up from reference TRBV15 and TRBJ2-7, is DAMVIQNPRYQVTQFGKPVTLSCSQTLNHNVMYWYQQKSSQAPKLLFHYYDKDFNNEADTPDNFQSRRPNTSFCFLDIRSPGLGDTAMYLCATSRDVGTVYEQYFGPGTRLTVT.

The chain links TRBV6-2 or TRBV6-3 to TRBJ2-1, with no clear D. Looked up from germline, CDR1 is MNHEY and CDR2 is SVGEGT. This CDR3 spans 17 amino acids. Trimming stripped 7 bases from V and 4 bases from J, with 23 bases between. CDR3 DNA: TGTGCCAGCACCTCGTATAAGACCCTAAGCAGTTACAATGAGCAGTTCTTC. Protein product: CASTSYKTLSSYNEQFF.

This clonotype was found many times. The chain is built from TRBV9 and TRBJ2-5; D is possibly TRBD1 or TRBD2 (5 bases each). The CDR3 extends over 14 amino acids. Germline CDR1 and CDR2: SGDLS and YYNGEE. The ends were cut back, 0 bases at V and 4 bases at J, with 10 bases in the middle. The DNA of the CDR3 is TGTGCCAGCAGCGTAGGAGGGGCGGTAGAGACCCAGTACTTC. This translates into CASSVGGAVETQYF.

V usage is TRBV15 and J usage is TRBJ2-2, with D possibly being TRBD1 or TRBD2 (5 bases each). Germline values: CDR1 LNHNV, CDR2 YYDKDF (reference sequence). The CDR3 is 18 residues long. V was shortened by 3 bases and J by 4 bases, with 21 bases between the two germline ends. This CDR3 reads CATSSGTARGPFTGELFF. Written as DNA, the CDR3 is TGTGCCACCAGCAGTGGGACGGCTCGAGGCCCCTTCACCGGGGAGCTGTTTTTT.

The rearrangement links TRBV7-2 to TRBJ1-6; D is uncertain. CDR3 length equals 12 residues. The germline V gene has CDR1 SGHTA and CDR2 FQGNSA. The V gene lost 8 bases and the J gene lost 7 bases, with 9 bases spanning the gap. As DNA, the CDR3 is TGTGCCAGCGGAGCTGGGAATTCACCCCTCCACTTT. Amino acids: CASGAGNSPLHF.

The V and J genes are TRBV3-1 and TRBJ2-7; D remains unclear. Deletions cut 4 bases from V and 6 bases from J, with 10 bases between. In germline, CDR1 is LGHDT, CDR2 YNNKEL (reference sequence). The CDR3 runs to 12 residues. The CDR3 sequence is CASSPTGGEQYF. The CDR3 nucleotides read TGTGCCAGCAGCCCTACTGGCGGCGAGCAGTACTTC.

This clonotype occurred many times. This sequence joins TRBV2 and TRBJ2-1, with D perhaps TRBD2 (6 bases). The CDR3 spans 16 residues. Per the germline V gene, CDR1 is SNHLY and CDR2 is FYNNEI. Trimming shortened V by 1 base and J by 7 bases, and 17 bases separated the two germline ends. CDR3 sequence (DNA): TGTGCCAGCAGTGAAGAAGGACCGGCTGGGAGGAATGAGCAGTTCTTC. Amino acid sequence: CASSEEGPAGRNEQFF.

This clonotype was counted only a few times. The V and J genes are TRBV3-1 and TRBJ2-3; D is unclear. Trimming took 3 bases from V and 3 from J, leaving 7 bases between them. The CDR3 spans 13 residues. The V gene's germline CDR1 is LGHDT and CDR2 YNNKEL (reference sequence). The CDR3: CASSHQLTDTQYF. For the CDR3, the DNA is TGTGCCAGCAGCCATCAGTTAACAGATACGCAGTATTTT.

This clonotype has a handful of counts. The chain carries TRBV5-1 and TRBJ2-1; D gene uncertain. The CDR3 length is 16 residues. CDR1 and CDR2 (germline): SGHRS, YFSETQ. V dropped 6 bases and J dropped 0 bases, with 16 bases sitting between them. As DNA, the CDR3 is TGCGCCAGCACCCCTCAAGGGTCGAGCTCCTACAATGAGCAGTTCTTC. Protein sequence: CASTPQGSSSYNEQFF.

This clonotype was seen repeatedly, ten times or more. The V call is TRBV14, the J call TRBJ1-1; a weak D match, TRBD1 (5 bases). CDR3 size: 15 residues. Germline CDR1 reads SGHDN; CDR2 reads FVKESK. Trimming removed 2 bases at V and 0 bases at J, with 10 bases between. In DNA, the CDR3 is TGTGCCAGCAGCCAATCGACAGATCTGAACACTGAAGCTTTCTTT. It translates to CASSQSTDLNTEAFF.

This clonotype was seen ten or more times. The CDR3 DNA reads as TGCAGTGCCGCATCTACGACAGATAGCAATCAGCCCCAGCATTTT. This sequence encodes CSAASTTDSNQPQHF. The chain carries TRBV20-1 and TRBJ1-5; the D gene is possibly TRBD1 (5 bases). V dropped 6 bases and J dropped 0 bases, with 15 bases sitting between them. Germline CDR1 reads DFQATT; CDR2 reads SNEGSKA (reference sequence). The CDR3 is made up of 15 amino acids.